This T cell receptor (beta chain) comes out of a study of Ad26.COV2.S vaccination and SARS-CoV-2 variants. This clone came up once. The treatment denotes: 15 to 20 received Ad26.COV2.S at low or high dose, single or two shots; several received placebo; per-sample allocation not given. Each sample was drawn 63 days after the first injection (of vaccine or placebo). Only in-frame clones appear in the TCRdb table, and some are missing; sequencing was by immunoSEQ multiplex PCR. The data hold around 370,000 clones, with 70% to 90% observed a single time. The CDR3 length is 15 residues. V lost 0 bases to trimming and J lost 0 bases; unmatched junction nucleotides: 0. Germline V gene data show CDR1 as SGDLS and CDR2 as YYNGEE.

The chain employs TRBV9 and TRBJ2-1; 7 positions match TRBD1. Sequencing was performed on peripheral blood, taken in a trial of Ad26.COV2.S vaccine versus placebo. The clonotype comes from a person between 18 and 65 years old who received the Ad26.COV2.S COVID-19 vaccine or a placebo. DNA of the CDR3: TGTGCCAGCAGCGTAGACAGGGGCTCCTACAATGAGCAGTTCTTC. Encoded protein: CASSVDRGSYNEQFF.